This T cell receptor (beta chain) was obtained from a study of cytomegalovirus exposure and HLA in healthy donors (TCRdb year 2017). For the study in its entirety: According to an earlier analysis of a few hundred of the donors, about 170 million T cells yielded some 120 million unique TCR beta sequences and 276 Gb of sequence data. An early release that covered several hundred HLA-typed donors contained about 300 gigabases of sequencing data and 80 million or so unique TCR sequences. The genetic ancestry cluster associated with self-reported Caucasian donors included 70% to 85% of the roughly 360 genotyped donors. The study aimed to test whether signatures of past pathogen exposure could be identified by cataloging public T cell receptors. The study used immunosequencing to profile the T cell repertoires of approximately 630 subjects and linked those repertoires to cytomegalovirus serostatus. A separate validation cohort of over 95 different subjects was used in addition to the roughly 620-subject first cohort. To predict cytomegalovirus infection status, the study combined high-throughput TCR immunosequencing, statistical association of individual TCRs with disease status, and machine learning. A later analysis re-analyzed previously published TCR beta repertoires from several hundred donors and added high-resolution HLA genotyping to study TCR occurrence patterns. Rather than drawing on any new phenotypic data, the later analysis identified candidate immune exposures from TCR beta sequences and the way those sequences occurred across donors. An earlier analysis of approximately 630 of the donors applied high-throughput TCR beta sequencing to assess whether each TCR beta V gene segment acted as functional or pseudogenic. Alongside the repertoire data, information on donor age, sex, ethnicity and CMV serostatus was compiled. In a later genetic analysis, genome-wide SNP genotypes for about 55% of the roughly 700 donors were used, and that subset was treated as a discovery cohort. All discovery cohort repertoires had been generated on a single sequencing platform. HLA typing covered class I and class II loci at four-digit resolution. The number of typed donors differed by locus: about 620-640 for A, B, C, DRB1 and DQB1; approximately 530 for DQA1; 606 for DPA1; and roughly 450 for DPB1. A handful of DR-DQ haplotypes were handled as single units for association and clustering because linkage in the cohort was strong. On average, around 240,000 unique TCR beta nucleotide sequences were sequenced per donor among more than 350 genotyped donors of the cohort, with 15% to 20% of those sequences being non-productive.

The library was made by the immunoSEQ multiplex PCR assay. The multiplex PCR relied on a mix of 60 forward primers for TCR Vbeta segments and 13 reverse primers for TCR Jbeta segments. A multiplex PCR assay on genomic DNA amplified the CDR3 region of rearranged TCR beta genes. Amplified TCR beta libraries were sequenced as 87-base-pair reads on the Illumina HiSeq System. As for the original processing: Across the 600 to 700 repertoires, a later analysis counted roughly 77 million unique TCR beta chains, 9 million to 14 million of which were shared by at least two donors. A nearest-neighbor algorithm error-corrected the raw reads and collapsed the reads into unique sequences, merging closely related sequences to remove PCR and sequencing errors. CDR3 sequences were aligned to IMGT reference sequences to assign V, D and J gene segments. For a sequence to be retained, a match of at least six nucleotides was required to both a V gene segment and a J gene segment. A rearrangement was called productive if the CDR3 had no stop codons and remained in frame with V and J, and every other rearrangement was called non-productive. CDR3 was defined according to IMGT convention as the region running from the second conserved V-encoded cysteine to the conserved J-encoded phenylalanine. The earlier analysis of about 530 of the donors excluded any sequence lacking an unambiguous match to a single V gene segment. An earlier analysis of some 500 of the donors classified V segments as functional when productive rearrangements were above 56.7% and as segregating when the standard deviation between donors was above 5%. To diagnose cytomegalovirus status from the catalog of TCR beta chain sequences, a statistical classification framework was built. In a later analysis, V and J genes were assigned by comparing TCR nucleotide sequences against IMGT/GENE-DB human TR gene sequences. In a later analysis, CDR3 sequences and most-parsimonious VDJ recombination scenarios were assigned using the TCRdist pipeline. In a later analysis, each TCR beta chain was defined by its CDR3 amino acid sequence together with its V-gene family, and reads without a unique V-gene family were excluded. As a way to deal with suspected cross-contamination and a sequencing artifact, a later analysis dropped 450 to 600 nucleotide sequences that were highly shared and had low generation probability. In a later analysis, a clonal expansion index was calculated for each public chain from normalized within-repertoire ranks of inferred template counts. In a later analysis, generation probabilities were computed with a VDJ recombination model fitted to out-of-frame rearrangements, and the resulting probabilities were checked against IGoR. In a later analysis, TCR-TCR, TCR-HLA and TCR-CMV co-occurrence was scored with hypergeometric tests, and a repertoire-size bias correction was applied to TCR pairs. A later analysis estimated false discovery rates by permuting HLA or CMV assignments 20 times. In a later analysis, co-occurring TCRs were grouped using DBSCAN, and TCRdist sequence similarity was added for clustering within HLA-allele-positive subsets. Repertoires with fewer than 30,000 or more than 120,000 public chains, plus five repertoires with anomalous nucleotide sharing, were excluded from co-occurrence clustering. As stored in TCRdb, this immuneACCESS dataset retains in-frame rearrangements with V and J assigned. A fraction of the clones does not appear; measured against another copy, unresolved V genes explain less than half of the discrepancy, and the remainder lacks a known reason. D and trimming come from the DNA, and the V and J calls and clone size come from that table. This sample lists approximately 160,000 clones; about 79% were detected once. About 0.8% of the sample rests with the top ten.

With respect to this clone: This clone's antigen is unknown. No base quality information exists; no much larger clone differs at one position.

Broader findings and caveats from the paper: Approximately 16 rarely observed V segments, including chromosome 9 orphons, were excluded from the earlier analysis of just under 600 of the donors because counts were too low. The cohort was sequenced for TCR beta chains only, and without alpha or paired-chain data the features that could be detected were limited. Linkage disequilibrium might explain the correlated functional status among segregating V segments, but an unknown experimental factor could not be excluded. A further reported finding was that TCR beta sequences accurately predicted the HLA-A and HLA-B alleles for most subjects in the first cohort. HLA typing was unavailable for some donors at each locus, so association tests used only the typed subset. A later analysis associated approximately 17,000 TCR beta sequences with specific HLA alleles at a false discovery rate of 0.05. In an earlier analysis of around 600 of the donors, most TCR beta V segments were observed in productive rearrangements about 90% or about 30% of the time, broadly matching IMGT annotations. Assigning TCR associations to individual alleles was difficult when HLA alleles, especially DR and DQ, strongly co-occurred. A few of the identified cytomegalovirus-associated TCR beta chains were confirmed in vitro to be specific for cytomegalovirus antigens. It was suggested by the authors that the approach could potentially be generalized to other disease states and immunological phenotypes. In a later analysis, TCR association rates were found to vary across HLA loci, with the most associated TCRs seen for DRB1 alleles and the fewest for HLA-C alleles. In a later genetic analysis, a missense DCLRE1C variant was associated with V-gene and J-gene trimming of TCR beta chains, and the association was replicated in an independent cohort. While some public TCRs were present in many individuals, most TCR sequences turned up only very rarely across donors. Most CMV-associated TCR beta chains appeared to be HLA-restricted in a later analysis, and the HLA associations seemed to be driven largely by CMV exposure. According to a later genetic analysis, donors in an Asian-associated ancestry cluster had fewer N-insertions in productive TCRs than the approximately 690-donor mean. Several of the top co-occurrence clusters appeared to be linked to parvovirus B19, influenza, CMV and Epstein-Barr virus, according to a later analysis. The classifier was reported to diagnose cytomegalovirus status with high specificity and sensitivity in both the original cohort and the validation cohort. Immune exposure information for the cohort was limited to CMV serostatus. Sequencing depth was assumed to be roughly uniform across donors in the presence/absence analyses, though that assumption may not hold. A total of fewer than 200 TCR beta chains were listed by the study as associated with cytomegalovirus. Compared with equally common non-associated chains, HLA-associated TCR beta chains in a later analysis were more clonally expanded and had lower generation probabilities. A cluster of highly shared sequence variants was judged likely to represent a technical artifact of the sequencing pipeline.

In total, around 600 healthy bone marrow donors made up the cohort. Cohort members were all nominally healthy when sampled, although unrecorded immune exposures were likely present. The donor tested CMV seronegative, placing the donor among the 352 seronegative members of the cohort. A peripheral blood sample was collected from each donor, and TCR beta sequencing was performed on peripheral blood mononuclear cells. Genomic DNA extraction from the blood cell samples was performed with the Qiagen DNeasy Blood Extraction Kit. This clonotype was sampled from a female donor in good health and CMV-seronegative. The sequencing input was PBMCs.

The CDR3 in this case is CASSVVGRGSTDTQYF. The nucleotide sequence reads TGTGCCAGCAGCGTAGTGGGTAGGGGGAGCACAGATACGCAGTATTTT. Recombination connected TRBV9 to TRBJ2-3; the D gene is perhaps TRBD1, from 6 matching bases. Relative to germline, V is 0 bases shorter and J is 0 bases shorter, with 11 bases between their ends. The germline V gene encodes CDR1 SGDLS and CDR2 YYNGEE. Reading from cysteine to phenylalanine, the CDR3 counts 16 amino acids. Kept here is only the CDR3 DNA, which spans 48 bases and is read in frame from base 1.